The clone carrying this T cell receptor (beta chain) was counted ten times or more. What it binds is unknown. The J segment lost 3 bases and the V segment lost 7 bases, leaving 12 bases of the junction unmatched. The CDR3 consists of 16 residues. In germline, CDR1 is MNHEY, CDR2 SMNVEV (reference sequence). This sample is drawn from a study of T cell repertoires in cytomegalovirus infection. About the study: Both CMV infection and a matching HLA type were indicated by public TCR beta signatures. Regarding the study as a whole: The study identified carriers of CMV plus the relevant HLA from cumulative public TCR beta family frequency. Clonotype analysis showed dominance of the ex vivo response by HLA-C-restricted CMV-specific TCR beta clonotypes.

TCRdb used MiXCR to reprocess the reads, holding one entry per CDR3 protein. The sample consists of about 180,000 distinct CDR3 sequences, about a sixth of them appearing once. Sequenced sample: CD8+ T cells from PBMCs. The TCR was taken from a human donor in good health (CMV status not recorded). Some clones in this sample may be carry-over from other donors' samples. The chain is built from TRBV27 and TRBJ2-7, with 10 bases lining up with TRBD1. Here the CDR3 DNA reads TGTGCCAGCACCCCTTCTGTAGGGGACAGGGGCTACGAGCAGTACTTC. Translating gives CASTPSVGDRGYEQYF.